This paragraph reports one TCR beta chain. The target antigen is unknown. This entry comes from a study of a mutant IDH1 vaccine in newly diagnosed glioma. Study as a whole: Treated patients had a mean age of roughly 40 years and an approximately 60% male, around 38% female split. Study outcomes and limitations: Vaccine-induced responses were seen in approximately 93% of patients, spanning several MHC alleles. The authors found pseudoprogression apparently unrelated to changes in top peripheral T cell clonotypes.

The time point here: baseline, week 1 (first vaccination visit). Treatment: pre-vaccination baseline after standard-of-care therapy. Sequencing used immunoSEQ multiplex PCR; TCRdb keeps in-frame clones, though not all of them. The sample shows 98,000 or so clones, about 90% of them seen only once. CDR3 length: 16 amino acids. Germline V lookup: CDR1 SGHTA, CDR2 FQGTGA. Trimming took off 4 bases at V and 7 bases at J, with 21 bases between the two ends. This TCR came from a woman aged 50 to 60 with glioma. The material was PBMCs, obtained from a glioma patient treated with radiotherapy, temozolomide or both. This chain joins TRBV7-3 and TRBJ2-3; no reliable D call. The CDR3 DNA reads TGTGCCAGCAGCTCTCCCGGGCAGTTTGGCACGAATACGCAGTATTTT. As protein: CASSSPGQFGTNTQYF. Looking up the rest from reference TRBV7-3 and TRBJ2-3 gives the full variable domain: GAGVSQTPSNKVTEKGKYVELRCDPISGHTALYWYRQSLGQGPEFLIYFQGTGAADDSGLPNDRFFAVRPEGSVSTLKIQRTERGDSAVYLCASSSPGQFGTNTQYFGPGTRLTVL.